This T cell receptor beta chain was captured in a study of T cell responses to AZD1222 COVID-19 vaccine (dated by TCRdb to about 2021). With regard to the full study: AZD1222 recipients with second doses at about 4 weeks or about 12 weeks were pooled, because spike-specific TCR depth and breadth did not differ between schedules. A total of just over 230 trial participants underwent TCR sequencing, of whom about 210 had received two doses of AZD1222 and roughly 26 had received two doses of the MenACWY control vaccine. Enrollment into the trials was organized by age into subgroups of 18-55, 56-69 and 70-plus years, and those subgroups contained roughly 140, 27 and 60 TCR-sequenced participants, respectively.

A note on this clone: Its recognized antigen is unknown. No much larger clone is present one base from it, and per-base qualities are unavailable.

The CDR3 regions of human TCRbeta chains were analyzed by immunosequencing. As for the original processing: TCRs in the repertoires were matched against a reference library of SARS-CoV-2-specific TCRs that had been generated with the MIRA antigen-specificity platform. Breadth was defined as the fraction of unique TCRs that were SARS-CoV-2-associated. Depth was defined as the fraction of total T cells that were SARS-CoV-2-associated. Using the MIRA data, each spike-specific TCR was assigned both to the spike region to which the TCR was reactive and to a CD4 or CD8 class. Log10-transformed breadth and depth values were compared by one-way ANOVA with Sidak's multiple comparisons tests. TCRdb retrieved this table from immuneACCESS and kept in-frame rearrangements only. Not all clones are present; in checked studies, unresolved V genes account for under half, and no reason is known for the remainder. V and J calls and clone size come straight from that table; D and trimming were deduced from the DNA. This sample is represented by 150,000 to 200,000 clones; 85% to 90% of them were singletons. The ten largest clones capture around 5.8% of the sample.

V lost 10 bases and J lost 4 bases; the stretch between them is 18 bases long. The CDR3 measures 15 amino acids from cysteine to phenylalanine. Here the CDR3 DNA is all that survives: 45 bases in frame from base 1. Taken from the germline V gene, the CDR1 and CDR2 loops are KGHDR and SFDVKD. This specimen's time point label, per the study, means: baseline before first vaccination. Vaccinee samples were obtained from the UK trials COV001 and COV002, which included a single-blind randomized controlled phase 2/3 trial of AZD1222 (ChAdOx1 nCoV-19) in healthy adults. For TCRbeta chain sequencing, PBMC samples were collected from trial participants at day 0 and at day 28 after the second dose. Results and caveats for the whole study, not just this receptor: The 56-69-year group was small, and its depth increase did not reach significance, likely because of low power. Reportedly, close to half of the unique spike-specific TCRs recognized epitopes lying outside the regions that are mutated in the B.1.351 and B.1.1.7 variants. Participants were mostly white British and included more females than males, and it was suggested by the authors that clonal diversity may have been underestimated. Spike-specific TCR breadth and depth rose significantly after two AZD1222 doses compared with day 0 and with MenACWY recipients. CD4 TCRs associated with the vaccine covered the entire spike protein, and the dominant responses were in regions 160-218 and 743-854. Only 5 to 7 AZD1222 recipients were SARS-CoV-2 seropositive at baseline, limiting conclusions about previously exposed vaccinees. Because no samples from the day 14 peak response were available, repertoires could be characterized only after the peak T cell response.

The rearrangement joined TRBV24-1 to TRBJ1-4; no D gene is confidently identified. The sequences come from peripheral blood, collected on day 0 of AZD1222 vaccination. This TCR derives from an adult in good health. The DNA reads TGTGCCACTCAGCGGGGTGGAGGGCTTAATGAAAAACTGTTTTTT. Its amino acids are CATQRGGGLNEKLFF.